Listed here is a single TCR beta chain. The antigen this receptor binds is unknown. Per-base quality was not reported, and no clone a single base away is much larger than it. The germline V gene gives CDR1 as SGHRS and CDR2 as YFSETQ. The CDR3 spans 16 residues, from the cysteine through the phenylalanine. Only the CDR3 portion is preserved as DNA: 48 bases, with reading frame beginning at the first base. V is cut by 3 bases and J by 6 bases, and the space between the germline ends is 21 bases. This sample is part of a study of T cell responses to AZD1222 COVID-19 vaccine (TCRdb year 2021). Context from the whole study: TCR sequencing covered 233 trial participants: some 210 given two doses of AZD1222 and about 26 given two doses of MenACWY control vaccine. Trial participants were enrolled into age subgroups of 18-55, 56-69 and 70-plus years, which contained approximately 150, 28 and 58 TCR-sequenced participants, respectively. Findings and caveats that apply to the study as a whole: In the small 56-69-year group, the increase in depth fell short of significance, most likely because of low power. Spike-specific TCR breadth and depth rose significantly after two AZD1222 doses compared with day 0 and with MenACWY recipients. Most participants were white British and females outnumbered males, and the authors suggested that clonal diversity may have been underestimated. No day 14 peak-response samples were available, so repertoires were characterized only after the peak T cell response. The whole spike protein was spanned by vaccine-associated CD4 TCRs, and dominant responses were seen in regions 160-218 and 743-854. Epitopes outside the regions mutated in the B.1.351 and B.1.1.7 variants were reportedly recognized by nearly half of the unique spike-specific TCRs. Conclusions about previously exposed vaccinees are limited because only six or seven AZD1222 recipients were SARS-CoV-2 seropositive at baseline.

The CDR3 regions of human TCRbeta chains were subjected to immunosequencing. The paper's data handling went like this. Repertoire TCRs were checked for matches against a reference library of SARS-CoV-2-specific TCRs that had been generated using the MIRA antigen-specificity platform. Breadth was defined as the fraction of unique TCRs that were SARS-CoV-2-associated. Depth was defined as the fraction of total T cells that were SARS-CoV-2-associated. Using the MIRA data, each spike-specific TCR was assigned both to the spike region to which the TCR was reactive and to a CD4 or CD8 class. Log10-transformed breadth and depth values were compared by one-way ANOVA with Sidak's multiple comparisons tests. The table was pulled from immuneACCESS by TCRdb, which kept in-frame rearrangements only. Such tables lose some clones; where checked, under half of the loss comes from unresolved V genes, and the rest has no known cause. V, J and clone size are those of that table, while D and trimming were read from the DNA. Across this sample there are more than 120,000 clones, with around 91% seen only once. The ten top clones hold 9% to 9.5% of the sample.

Taken with the paper, the label for time point translates to: about 28 days (+/-7) after the second vaccine dose. AZD1222 recipients whose second dose came at about 4 weeks and those whose second dose came at about 12 weeks were combined into one group, since spike-specific TCR depth and breadth did not differ between the two schedules. Vaccinee samples came from UK trials COV001 and COV002, including a single-blind randomized controlled phase 2/3 trial of AZD1222 (ChAdOx1 nCoV-19) in healthy adults. For TCRbeta chain sequencing, PBMC samples from trial participants were taken at day 0 and at day 28 after the second dose.

The sequence was obtained from an adult who received the AZD1222 COVID-19 vaccine. Sequences were derived from peripheral blood, sampled 28 days after the second AZD1222 dose. Rearrangement joined TRBV5-1 to TRBJ1-2; tentative D gene TRBD1, with 5 bases matching. The CDR3 in this case is CASSSNPGTIMNGYTF. The sequence in DNA is TGCGCCAGCAGCTCTAACCCCGGGACCATCATGAATGGCTACACCTTC.